The 18 T cell receptor beta chains below come from one sample, sequenced in a study of post-analysis software for immune sequencing data. Libraries were made from TCR beta cDNA, and they carried unique molecular identifiers. TCRdb called the PCR reads again in MiXCR, with one record for every CDR3 protein. The profile shows approximately 160,000 distinct CDR3 sequences, approximately 31% of them singletons. Notes on the study in general: TRBV5-6, TRBV5-1 and TRBV20-1 were among roughly five TRBV segments more frequent in patients than controls.

The antigens for these receptors are not known. Sequencing was carried out using blood. Receptor source: a girl aged 5-17 years with multiple sclerosis.

In the case of this clonotype: This may be a read error: a much more frequent sequence differs by one nucleotide. V usage is TRBV7-9 and J usage is TRBJ1-1, with TRBD1 matching over 7 bases. V dropped 5 bases and J dropped 8; count of bases not matched to a gene: 8. The CDR3 is made up of 13 amino acids. Germline CDR1 SEHNR, CDR2 FQNEAQ (reference sequence). The CDR3 reads CASSLGTVDEAFF. CDR3 nucleotide sequence: TGTGCCAGCAGCCTTGGGACAGTCGACGAAGCTTTCTTT.

This clonotype was recorded a few times. The gene calls are TRBV20-1 and TRBJ2-4, with a possible D match to TRBD2 (6 bases). The CDR3 is made up of 16 amino acids. Germline V lookup: CDR1 DFQATT, CDR2 SNEGSKA (reference sequence). The V end was cut by 0 bases, the J end by 0 bases, with 12 bases between. In DNA form, the CDR3 reads TGCAGTGCTAGAGAGACCAGCGGGCTAGCCAAAAACATTCAGTACTTC. Its translation is CSARETSGLAKNIQYF.

The chain recombines TRBV28 with TRBJ1-5; 9 positions match TRBD1. The CDR3 extends over 14 amino acids. The V gene end was trimmed by 7 bases and the J gene end by 4 bases; junction bases not matched to a gene: 5. CDR1 and CDR2 from the germline V gene are MDHEN and SYDVKM. CDR3 DNA sequence: TGTGCCAGCATCTGGGGGACAGGGAATCAGCCCCAGCATTTT. Translating gives CASIWGTGNQPQHF.

This clonotype was counted at least ten times. This chain links TRBV15 with TRBJ2-7; D is uncertain. Germline V gene lookup returns CDR1 LNHNV and CDR2 YYDKDF (reference sequence). V gave up 0 bases and J gave up 2 bases, with 8 bases separating them. The CDR3 length is 14 residues. This chain's CDR3 is CATSRDPETYEQYF. As DNA, the CDR3 is TGTGCCACCAGCAGAGATCCGGAAACCTACGAGCAGTACTTC.

This clonotype has ten or more counts. The V gene is TRBV10-3, the J gene TRBJ2-5; 10 positions agree with TRBD1. The CDR3 spans 16 residues. From germline, CDR1 is ENHRY and CDR2 SYGVKD. Trimming cost V 3 bases and J 5 bases; bases outside gene matches: 9. CDR3 region: CAISDPPGQGMETQYF. CDR3 nucleotides: TGTGCCATCAGTGATCCTCCGGGACAGGGGATGGAGACCCAGTACTTC.

This sequence joins TRBV4-1 and TRBJ2-1; 11 positions agree with TRBD2. J was trimmed by 7 bases and V by 4 bases; bases with no gene match: 3. CDR1 and CDR2 from the germline V gene are MGHRA and YSYEKL. The CDR3 loop spans 14 amino acids. CDR3 loop: CASSPGLADNEQFF. The CDR3 bases are TGCGCCAGCAGCCCGGGACTAGCGGATAATGAGCAGTTCTTC.

This clonotype showed up just a few times. J is TRBJ1-1 and V is TRBV25-1; D is undetermined. Germline V gene lookup returns CDR1 MGHDK and CDR2 SYGVNS. Trimming stripped 8 bases from V and 1 base from J, with 8 bases between. CDR3 length: 12 residues. The CDR3 loop reads CASATGNTEAFF. In DNA form, the CDR3 reads TGTGCCAGCGCCACCGGGAACACTGAAGCTTTCTTT.

This clonotype was counted a few times. This chain joins TRBV12-3 or TRBV12-4 and TRBJ2-3; 14 nucleotides agree with TRBD2. The ends lost 5 bases at V and 7 bases at J; junction bases unmatched: 5. This CDR3 region has 15 residues. CDR3 sequence reads: CASSPTSGRGNTQYF. The CDR3 DNA is TGTGCCAGCAGTCCGACTAGCGGGAGGGGGAATACGCAGTATTTT.

On this clonotype itself: Since a much larger clone is just one base distant, this may be a read error. The rearrangement uses TRBV3-1 and TRBJ1-2; D gene uncertain. The germline CDR1 and CDR2 sequences are LGHDT and YNNKEL (reference sequence). V was pared by 3 bases and J by 6 bases, with 14 bases between. The CDR3 contains 14 residues. The CDR3 sequence is CASSHPTVPNGYTF. The DNA of the CDR3 is TGTGCCAGCAGCCATCCAACTGTCCCCAATGGCTACACCTTC.

About this clonotype: This could be a read error, since a much larger clone is one nucleotide away. The chain recombines TRBV5-1 with TRBJ2-3, with a weak D call TRBD2 (5 bases). The CDR3 is 15 residues long. Germline CDR1 is SGHRS and CDR2 is YFSETQ. CDR3 sequence: CACSLGGSATDTQYF. DNA for the CDR3: TGCGCCTGCAGCTTGGGTGGGAGCGCCACAGATACGCAGTATTTT. Together with reference TRBV5-1 and TRBJ2-3, the CDR3 gives the full variable domain: KAGVTQTPRYLIKTRGQQVTLSCSPISGHRSVSWYQQTPGQGLQFLFEYFSETQRNKGNFPGRFSGRQFSNSRSEMNVSTLELGDSALYLCACSLGGSATDTQYFGPGTRLTVL.

The chain uses TRBV7-3 and TRBJ2-1; 9 bases align to TRBD1. With V trimmed by 5 bases and J by 13 bases, 18 bases remained unmatched. The CDR3 has 16 amino acids. Germline CDR1 reads SGHTA; CDR2 reads FQGTGA. The CDR3 reads CASSPTSGTGIETQFF. CDR3 nucleotides: TGTGCCAGCAGCCCCACTTCCGGGACAGGGATAGAGACCCAGTTCTTC.

This clonotype was picked up many times. This chain joins TRBV20-1 and TRBJ1-2; no clear D gene. The germline CDR1 and CDR2 sequences are DFQATT and SNEGSKA (reference sequence). The CDR3 has 13 residues. Deletions cut 4 bases from V and 8 bases from J, with 17 bases between. The CDR3 DNA reads as TGCAGTGCTACCTTGGACGGCGGCTTGGGCTACACCTTC. Its protein is CSATLDGGLGYTF.

With respect to this clonotype: This may come from a read error, since a much larger clone is one base off. This sequence joins TRBV20-1 and TRBJ1-4; TRBD1 might be the D (6 bases). The CDR3 covers 11 residues. V lost 8 bases and J lost 10, with 14 bases in between. CDR1 is DFQATT, CDR2 SNEGSKA, per germline (reference sequence). For the CDR3, the DNA is TGCAGTCCCAGGGGAAGTGGAAAACTGTTTTTT. Amino acids: CSPRGSGKLFF.

This clonotype was seen repeatedly, ten times or more. This CDR3 reads CATSRVASSDTQYF. The CDR3 DNA follows: TGTGCCACCAGCAGAGTAGCTAGTTCAGATACGCAGTATTTT. V is TRBV15 and J is TRBJ2-3; no clear D. V shed 1 base and J shed 4 bases, with 9 bases lying between them. The CDR3 has 14 residues. CDR1 is LNHNV, CDR2 YYDKDF, per germline (reference sequence).

This clonotype has a count of ten or more. V and J are TRBV27 and TRBJ2-7, with 7 bases identical to TRBD1. Trimming at V came to 3 bases and at J to 0 bases, leaving 2 bases not matched to a gene. Germline values: CDR1 MNHEY, CDR2 SMNVEV (reference sequence). The CDR3 extends over 14 amino acids. CDR3 DNA: TGTGCCAGCAGTTTGAGGGGGCTCTCCTACGAGCAGTACTTC. Protein: CASSLRGLSYEQYF.

The chain is built from TRBV21-1 and TRBJ2-5. TRBV21-1 is annotated as a pseudogene. This CDR3 spans 15 amino acids. CDR3 protein: CASSKGRTDEGTQYF. CDR3 DNA: TGTGCCAGCAGCAAAGGAAGAACCGACGAAGGGACCCAGTACTTC.

With respect to this clonotype: Given a much more abundant clone one base away, this may be a read error. The chain combines TRBV6-5 with TRBJ2-5; 12 bases line up with TRBD2. Germline-derived CDR1 and CDR2 are MNHEY and SVGAGI. The CDR3 contains 15 residues. The CDR3 loop is CAGSSGLAGQETQYF. As DNA, the CDR3 is TGTGCCGGCAGTTCGGGACTAGCGGGTCAAGAGACCCAGTACTTC.

This clonotype occurred many times. J is TRBJ2-5 and V is TRBV29-1, with TRBD1 matching 10 bases. CDR3 length: 18 residues. Germline CDR1 SQVTM, CDR2 ANQGSEA. The V segment lost 0 bases and the J segment 2 bases; nucleotides outside the gene matches: 12. The CDR3 here is CSVEDLRWTGGTQETQYF. Written as DNA, the CDR3 is TGCAGCGTTGAAGATCTTCGGTGGACAGGGGGGACACAAGAGACCCAGTACTTC.